A single sample is the source of the 11 T cell receptor beta chains below, sequenced in a study of Graves' ophthalmopathy and Graves' hyperthyroidism. Amplification from RNA transcripts yielded the TCR beta CDR3 regions. The library came from an HTBI-primed first-round RT-PCR and a second-round multiplex PCR. TCRdb analysed the multiplex PCR reads with MiXCR anew, one entry per CDR3 protein. Seen here are 580,000 or so distinct CDR3 sequences, 35% to 45% observed once, and the top ten hold around 4.6%. Material: peripheral blood or thyroid tissue (not recorded which). The receptor set was obtained from an adult man with Graves' hyperthyroidism.

This chain links TRBV20-1 with TRBJ2-2, with 7 bases aligning to TRBD2. Looked up from germline, CDR1 is DFQATT and CDR2 is SNEGSKA (reference sequence). The length of the CDR3 is 16 residues. Germline trimming cut 2 bases from V and 4 bases from J; bases unmatched to any gene: 10. DNA for the CDR3: TGCAGTGCTAGACCACGACTAGCTGGGACCACCGGGGAGCTGTTTTTT. Its protein is CSARPRLAGTTGELFF.

This clonotype was counted between two and nine times. V and J are TRBV3-1 and TRBJ1-2; TRBD1 might be the D (5 bases). The CDR3 has 16 amino acids. V was clipped by 0 bases and J by 6 bases, with 17 bases between them. Germline V lookup: CDR1 LGHDT, CDR2 YNNKEL (reference sequence). The CDR3 protein is CASSQDREVYGDGYTF. In DNA form, the CDR3 reads TGTGCCAGCAGCCAAGACAGGGAGGTATATGGGGATGGCTACACCTTC. Drawing the rest from reference TRBV3-1 and TRBJ1-2, the complete variable domain is DTAVSQTPKYLVTQMGNDKSIKCEQNLGHDTMYWYKQDSKKFLKIMFSYNNKELIINETVPNRFSPKSPDKAHLNLHINSLELGDSAVYFCASSQDREVYGDGYTFGSGTRLTVV.

This clonotype showed up many times. V gene TRBV29-1 combines with J gene TRBJ1-3, with 8 bases aligning to TRBD1. CDR1 is SQVTM and CDR2 is ANQGSEA in the germline V gene. The trim removed 7 bases at V and 4 bases at J, leaving 9 bases unmatched. This CDR3 spans 14 amino acids. The CDR3 nucleotides read TGCAGCGGAACAGGGGGACTCGCGGGAAACACCATATATTTT. It codes for CSGTGGLAGNTIYF.

This clonotype was counted many times. This CDR3 is CASSISRGNQPQHF. The DNA for the CDR3 is TGTGCCAGTAGTATAAGCAGGGGCAATCAGCCCCAGCATTTT. The V and J genes are TRBV19 and TRBJ1-5; possible D gene TRBD1, 5 bases. This CDR3 has 14 residues. Germline lookup yields CDR1 LNHDA and CDR2 SQIVND (reference sequence). The V end was cut by 2 bases, the J end by 2 bases, with 7 bases between. The entire variable domain, with the rest obtained from reference TRBV19 and TRBJ1-5, is as follows: DGGITQSPKYLFRKEGQNVTLSCEQNLNHDAMYWYRQDPGQGLRLIYYSQIVNDFQKGDIAEGYSVSREKKESFPLTVTSAQKNPTAFYLCASSISRGNQPQHFGDGTRLSIL.

In the case of this clonotype: Just one base apart from a much larger clone, this may be a read error. The chain uses TRBV6-1 and TRBJ1-4; D is ambiguous. CDR1 MNHNS and CDR2 SASEGT come from the germline V gene. The length of the CDR3 is 15 residues. The CDR3 nucleotides are TGTGCCAGCAGTGAAGGGGGTTCAACTAATGAAGAACTGTTTTTT. Encoded protein: CASSEGGSTNEELFF.

Many counts were recorded for this clonotype. J is TRBJ1-6 and V is TRBV6-5; D is possibly TRBD1 (6 bases). The V gene's germline CDR1 is MNHEY and CDR2 SVGAGI. The CDR3 length is 14 residues. The ends were cut back, 7 bases at V and 6 bases at J, with 13 bases in the middle. Here the CDR3 DNA reads TGTGCCAGCACTAATGGACAGCCTAATTCACCCCTCCACTTT. The encoded protein is CASTNGQPNSPLHF.

This clonotype was counted many times. The chain is built from TRBV6-5 and TRBJ2-7, with TRBD2 matching 10 bases. V was pared by 5 bases and J by 5 bases, with 12 bases of the junction left unmatched. CDR3 length: 16 amino acids. CDR1 MNHEY and CDR2 SVGAGI come from the germline V gene. The CDR3 DNA reads TGTGCCAGCAGTGAAGTTTTAGCGGGAGGAGAGAACGAGCAGTACTTC. Residues: CASSEVLAGGENEQYF.

As to this clonotype: One end of the junction is discordant with germline, which a read error may explain. The chain carries TRBV5-4 and TRBJ1-1; 7 positions agree with TRBD1. Germline V gene data show CDR1 as SGHNT and CDR2 as YYREEE (reference sequence). The CDR3 consists of 14 residues. In nucleotides, the CDR3 is TGTGTCAGCAGCCTGGGACAGATGAACACTGAAACTTTCTTT. Protein sequence: CVSSLGQMNTETFF.

The sample holds a few counts of this clonotype. This chain joins TRBV12-3 or TRBV12-4 and TRBJ1-6; TRBD1 matches 7 bases. This CDR3 contains 15 residues. The ends lost 5 bases at V and 5 bases at J; junction bases unmatched: 6. The CDR3 DNA is TGTGCCAGCAGTCCCGCGACAGGGAATAATTCACCCCTCCACTTT. Translation: CASSPATGNNSPLHF.

Details on this clonotype: The junction and the germline gene differ at one end; a read error may be behind it. The gene calls are TRBV7-3 and TRBJ1-1, with D possibly being TRBD1 (6 bases). This CDR3 region has 11 residues. CDR1 and CDR2 from the germline V gene are SGHTA and FQGTGA. The DNA of the CDR3 is TGTGCCAGCAGCTTGGGGGGGGCCGGGCTCTTT. Protein: CASSLGGAGLF.

The chain uses TRBV10-3 and TRBJ2-7, with D perhaps TRBD1 or TRBD2 (5 bases each). V dropped 9 bases and J dropped 4 bases, with 10 bases sitting between them. The CDR3 is 11 residues long. The germline V gene has CDR1 ENHRY and CDR2 SYGVKD. This CDR3 reads CAIRDLYEQYF. As DNA, the CDR3 is TGTGCCATTCGGGACCTATACGAGCAGTACTTC.